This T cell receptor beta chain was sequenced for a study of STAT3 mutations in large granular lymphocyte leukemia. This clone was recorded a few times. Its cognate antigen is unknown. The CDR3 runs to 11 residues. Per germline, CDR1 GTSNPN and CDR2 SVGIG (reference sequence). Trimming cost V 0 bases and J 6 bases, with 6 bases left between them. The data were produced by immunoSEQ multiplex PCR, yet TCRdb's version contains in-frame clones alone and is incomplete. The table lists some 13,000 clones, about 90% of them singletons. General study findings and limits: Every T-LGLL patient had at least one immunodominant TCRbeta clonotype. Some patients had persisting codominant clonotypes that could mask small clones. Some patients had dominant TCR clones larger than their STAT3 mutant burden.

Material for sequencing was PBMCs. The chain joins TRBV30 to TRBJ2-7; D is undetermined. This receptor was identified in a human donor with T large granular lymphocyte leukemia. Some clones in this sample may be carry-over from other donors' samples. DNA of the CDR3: TGTGCCTGGAGTGTAGCCTCCGAGCAGTACTTC. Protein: CAWSVASEQYF.